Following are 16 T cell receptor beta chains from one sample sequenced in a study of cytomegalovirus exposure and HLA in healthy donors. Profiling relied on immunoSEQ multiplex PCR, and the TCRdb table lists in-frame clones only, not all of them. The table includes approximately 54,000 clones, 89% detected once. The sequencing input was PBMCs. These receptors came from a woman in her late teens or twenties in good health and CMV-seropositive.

The CDR3 DNA reads as TGTGCCACCCTCGGACAGGGGGATTCACCCCTCCACTTT. Translated: CATLGQGDSPLHF. V gene TRBV19 combines with J gene TRBJ1-6, with 10 bases that match TRBD1. The V gene's germline CDR1 is LNHDA and CDR2 SQIVND (reference sequence). V was pared by 10 bases and J by 8 bases, with 5 bases of the junction left unmatched. The CDR3 contains 13 residues.

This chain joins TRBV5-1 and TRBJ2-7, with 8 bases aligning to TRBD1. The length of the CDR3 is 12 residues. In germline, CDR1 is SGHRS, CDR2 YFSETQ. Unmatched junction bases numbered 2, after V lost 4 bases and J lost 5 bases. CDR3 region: CASSQTGDEQYF. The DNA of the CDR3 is TGCGCCAGCAGCCAGACAGGGGACGAGCAGTACTTC.

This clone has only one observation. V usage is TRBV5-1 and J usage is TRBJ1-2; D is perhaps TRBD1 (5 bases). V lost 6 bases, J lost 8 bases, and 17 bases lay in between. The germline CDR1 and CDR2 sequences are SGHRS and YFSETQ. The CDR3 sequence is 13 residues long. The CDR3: CASTTAGGYGYTF. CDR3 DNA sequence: TGCGCCAGCACCACTGCGGGGGGATACGGCTACACCTTC.

The CDR3 DNA is TGTGCCAGCAGCCAACTAGGGGCGGGGGGGAACGATGAGCAGTTCTTC. Its translation: CASSQLGAGGNDEQFF. The chain has TRBV7-6 and TRBJ2-1; 9 bases are a match to TRBD2. Germline-derived CDR1 and CDR2 are SGHVS and FNYEAQ. The CDR3 consists of 16 residues. V lost 5 bases to trimming and J lost 8 bases; unmatched junction nucleotides: 13.

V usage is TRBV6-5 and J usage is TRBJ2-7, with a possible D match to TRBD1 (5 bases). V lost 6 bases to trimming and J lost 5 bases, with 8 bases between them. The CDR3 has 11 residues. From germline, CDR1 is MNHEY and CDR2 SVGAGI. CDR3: CASRTGHEQYF. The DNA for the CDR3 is TGTGCCAGCAGAACAGGTCACGAGCAGTACTTC.

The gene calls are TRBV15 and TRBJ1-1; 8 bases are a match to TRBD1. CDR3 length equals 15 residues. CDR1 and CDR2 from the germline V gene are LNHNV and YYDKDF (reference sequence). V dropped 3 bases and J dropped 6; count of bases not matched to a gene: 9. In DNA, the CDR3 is TGTGCCACCAGCAGCTGGACAGGGACTTCTGCTGAAGCTTTCTTT. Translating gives CATSSWTGTSAEAFF.

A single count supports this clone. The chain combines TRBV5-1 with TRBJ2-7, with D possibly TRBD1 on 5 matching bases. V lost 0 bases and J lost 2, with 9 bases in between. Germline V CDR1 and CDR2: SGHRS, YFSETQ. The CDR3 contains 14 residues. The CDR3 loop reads CASSLEGSAYEQYF. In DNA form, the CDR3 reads TGCGCCAGCAGCTTGGAGGGGTCCGCCTACGAGCAGTACTTC.

CDR3 protein: CASSEVAGGPETQYF. In DNA, the CDR3 is TGTGCCAGCAGTGAAGTAGCGGGGGGGCCGGAGACCCAGTACTTC. The V call is TRBV6-1, the J call TRBJ2-5; 11 bases agree with TRBD2. The CDR3 has 15 residues. Looked up from germline, CDR1 is MNHNS and CDR2 is SASEGT. The V segment lost 1 base and the J segment 5 bases; nucleotides outside the gene matches: 3.

In nucleotides, the CDR3 is TGTGCCTGGAGTGAGTCAGGCCTCTCCTACGAGCAGTACTTC. Its translation is CAWSESGLSYEQYF. This rearrangement joins TRBV30 to TRBJ2-7; D gene ambiguous. The CDR3 contains 14 residues. CDR1 is GTSNPN and CDR2 is SVGIG in the germline V gene (reference sequence). V was shortened by 1 base and J by 0 bases, with 10 bases between the two germline ends.

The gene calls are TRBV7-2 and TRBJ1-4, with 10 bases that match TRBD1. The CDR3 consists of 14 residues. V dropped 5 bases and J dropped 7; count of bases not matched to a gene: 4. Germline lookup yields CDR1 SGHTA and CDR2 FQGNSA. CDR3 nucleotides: TGTGCCAGCAGCCGGGGACAGGGGCGTGAAAAACTGTTTTTT. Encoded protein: CASSRGQGREKLFF.

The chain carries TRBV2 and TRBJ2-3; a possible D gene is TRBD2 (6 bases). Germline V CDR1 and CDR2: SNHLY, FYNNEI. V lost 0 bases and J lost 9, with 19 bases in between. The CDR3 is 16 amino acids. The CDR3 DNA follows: TGTGCCAGCAGTGAAGCGCGGGACTCCGTTTTGGGCACGCAGTATTTT. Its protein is CASSEARDSVLGTQYF.

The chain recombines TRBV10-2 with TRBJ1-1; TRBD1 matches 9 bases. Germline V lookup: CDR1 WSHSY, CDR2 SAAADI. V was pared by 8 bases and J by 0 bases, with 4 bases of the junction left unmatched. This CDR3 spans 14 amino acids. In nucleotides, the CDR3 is TGCGCCAGCTCGGGGACAGGGTTGAACACTGAAGCTTTCTTT. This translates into CASSGTGLNTEAFF.

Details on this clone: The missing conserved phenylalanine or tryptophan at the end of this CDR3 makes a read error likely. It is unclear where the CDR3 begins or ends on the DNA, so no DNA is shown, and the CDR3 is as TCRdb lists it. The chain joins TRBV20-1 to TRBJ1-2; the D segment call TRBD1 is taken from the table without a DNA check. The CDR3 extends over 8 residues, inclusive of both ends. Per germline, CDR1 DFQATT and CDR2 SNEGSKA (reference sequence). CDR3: CSAGTGAV.

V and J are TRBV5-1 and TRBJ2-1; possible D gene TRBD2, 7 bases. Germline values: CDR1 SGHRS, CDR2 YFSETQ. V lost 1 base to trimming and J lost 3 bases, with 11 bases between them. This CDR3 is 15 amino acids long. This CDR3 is CASSLLGGDYNEQFF. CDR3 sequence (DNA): TGCGCCAGCAGCTTGTTAGGGGGGGACTACAATGAGCAGTTCTTC.

The CDR3 nucleotides read TGTGCCAGCAGCGGCGGACAGCCTAACTATGGCTACACCTTC. Its translation: CASSGGQPNYGYTF. The V and J genes are TRBV5-6 and TRBJ1-2; a weak D match, TRBD1 (6 bases). This CDR3 spans 14 amino acids. V lost 4 bases, J lost 0 bases, and 10 bases lay in between. Germline V gene lookup returns CDR1 SGHDT and CDR2 YYEEEE. Filled out from reference TRBV5-6 and TRBJ1-2, the complete variable domain reads DAGVTQSPTHLIKTRGQQVTLRCSPKSGHDTVSWYQQALGQGPQFIFQYYEEEERQRGNFPDRFSGHQFPNYSSELNVNALLLGDSALYLCASSGGQPNYGYTFGSGTRLTVV.

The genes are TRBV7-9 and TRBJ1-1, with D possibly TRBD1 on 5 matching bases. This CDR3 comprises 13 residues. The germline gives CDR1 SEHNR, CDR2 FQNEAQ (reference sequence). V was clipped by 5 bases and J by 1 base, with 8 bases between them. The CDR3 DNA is TGTGCCAGCAGCGGACATCCGAACACTGAAGCTTTCTTT. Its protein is CASSGHPNTEAFF.